The 16 T cell receptor beta chains presented below share a single source sample, sequenced in a study of metastatic and nonmetastatic thyroid tumors. Not a single patient had been given any form of treatment at any point before undergoing thyroid surgery. Using MiXCR, TCRdb reanalyzed the PCR reads. The table has tens of thousands of clones, 14% to 15% seen once. The sample comprised tumor tissue. All receptors derive from a female donor with papillary thyroid cancer or a benign thyroid nodule (not recorded which). Some clones in this sample may be carry-over from other donors' samples.

This clone came up many times. The chain employs TRBV6-4 and TRBJ2-1, with 11 positions matching TRBD1. V gave up 3 bases and J gave up 10 bases; unmatched junction bases: 2. Germline V gene lookup returns CDR1 MRHNA and CDR2 SNTAGT. The CDR3 is 13 amino acids. The CDR3 nucleotides are TGTGCCAGCAGTGAGGACAGGGGGCTGGAGCAGTTCTTC. It encodes CASSEDRGLEQFF.

This clone was picked up many times. A much larger clone differs from this one at a single base, so this may be a read error. J is TRBJ1-5 and V is TRBV3-1; D gene uncertain. Trimming removed 3 bases at V and 6 bases at J, with 9 bases between. CDR3 length equals 13 residues. CDR1 is LGHDT and CDR2 is YNNKEL in the germline V gene (reference sequence). Written as DNA, the CDR3 is TGTGCCAGCAGCCATGGAGTGATTCAGCCCCAGCATTTT. It specifies CASSHGVIQPQHF.

This clone has a count of ten or more. The chain couples TRBV3-1 to TRBJ2-7, with no clear D. The CDR3 is made up of 14 amino acids. Trimming removed 3 bases from V and 4 bases from J, with 13 bases in between. Per germline, CDR1 LGHDT and CDR2 YNNKEL (reference sequence). The CDR3 DNA follows: TGTGCCAGCAGCCACCGCCAGACGAGTTACGAGCAGTACTTC. It yields the protein CASSHRQTSYEQYF.

This clone came up many times. The J gene is TRBJ1-3, the V gene TRBV13; TRBD1 agrees at 10 bases. The J segment lost 4 bases and the V segment lost 5 bases, leaving 5 bases of the junction unmatched. The CDR3 runs 15 residues. The germline CDR1 and CDR2 sequences are PRHDT and FYEKMQ (reference sequence). The CDR3 loop reads CASSPRQGAGNTIYF. The CDR3 DNA follows: TGTGCCAGCAGCCCCCGACAGGGGGCGGGAAACACCATATATTTT.

The genes are TRBV5-1 and TRBJ2-1; unclear D gene. In germline, CDR1 is SGHRS, CDR2 YFSETQ. V lost 0 bases, J lost 6 bases, and 7 bases lay in between. CDR3 length: 13 amino acids. CDR3 protein: CASSLAESNEQFF. In nucleotides, the CDR3 is TGCGCCAGCAGCTTGGCAGAGAGCAATGAGCAGTTCTTC.

Concerning this clone: The junction differs from germline at one of its ends, possibly a read error. The chain is built from TRBV7-2 and TRBJ1-1; D unresolved. This CDR3 region has 14 residues. The germline V gene has CDR1 SGHTA and CDR2 FQGNSA. The CDR3 nucleotides read TGTGCCAGCAGTTCCAGCCCGGGGAGCACTGAGGCTTTCTTT. Its protein product is CASSSSPGSTEAFF.

There are many counts of this clone. This sequence joins TRBV27 and TRBJ1-5, with unresolved D. Trimming stripped 8 bases from V and 9 bases from J, with 8 bases between. Germline assignment: CDR1 MNHEY and CDR2 SMNVEV (reference sequence). This CDR3 spans 10 amino acids. CDR3 in amino acids: CASPLRPQHF. CDR3 bases: TGTGCCAGCCCGCTCCGGCCCCAGCATTTT.

This clone has a handful of counts. The V call is TRBV6-2 or TRBV6-3, the J call TRBJ2-3; D call uncertain. Germline assignment: CDR1 MNHEY and CDR2 SVGEGT. The V gene lost 5 bases and the J gene lost 2 bases, with 17 bases spanning the gap. The CDR3 has 16 residues. This CDR3 reads CASSNVSGFHTDTQYF. The CDR3, as DNA: TGTGCCAGCAGTAACGTAAGTGGCTTCCACACAGATACGCAGTATTTT.

This clone was observed at least ten times. The chain links TRBV5-4 to TRBJ2-7; D possibly corresponds to TRBD2 (6 bases). V lost 0 bases, J lost 1 base, and 11 bases lay in between. CDR3 length: 15 residues. Per the germline V gene, CDR1 is SGHNT and CDR2 is YYREEE (reference sequence). The CDR3 loop is CASSLERATSYEQYF. CDR3 sequence (DNA): TGTGCCAGCAGCTTGGAGCGGGCGACATCCTACGAGCAGTACTTC.

This clone was counted ten times or more. V is TRBV4-1 and J is TRBJ2-1, with D possibly TRBD1 on 7 matching bases. The V gene's germline CDR1 is MGHRA and CDR2 YSYEKL. Trimming left V 0 bases short and J 15 bases short, with 15 bases between. The CDR3 extends over 13 amino acids. CDR3 in amino acids: CASSQDLQGRSFF. In nucleotides, the CDR3 is TGCGCCAGCAGCCAAGATCTACAGGGGAGGTCGTTCTTC.

There are many counts of this clone. The V and J genes are TRBV2 and TRBJ1-2; weak D call: TRBD1 (6 bases). The germline V gene has CDR1 SNHLY and CDR2 FYNNEI. V shed 5 bases and J shed 7 bases, with 11 bases lying between them. The CDR3 spans 12 residues. The CDR3: CASSLDSSGYTF. The CDR3 coding sequence is TGTGCCAGCAGTCTGGACAGCAGTGGCTACACCTTC. Full variable domain (missing parts from reference TRBV2 and TRBJ1-2): EPEVTQTPSHQVTQMGQEVILRCVPISNHLYFYWYRQILGQKVEFLVSFYNNEISEKSEIFDDQFSVERPDGSNFTLKIRSTKLEDSAMYFCASSLDSSGYTFGSGTRLTVV.

This rearrangement joins TRBV19 to TRBJ1-2; D not certain. The CDR3 sequence is 10 residues long. V lost 8 bases and J lost 4, with 5 bases in between. Germline lookup yields CDR1 LNHDA and CDR2 SQIVND (reference sequence). CDR3 DNA: TGTGCCAGTCAAGGCTATGGCTACACCTTC. Its protein is CASQGYGYTF.

The chain couples TRBV9 to TRBJ1-4; 7 bases align to TRBD1. CDR1 and CDR2 (germline): SGDLS, YYNGEE. Unmatched junction bases numbered 7, after V lost 0 bases and J lost 8 bases. CDR3 length: 15 amino acids. CDR3 loop: CASSVAGTVSEKLFF. For the CDR3, the DNA is TGTGCCAGCAGCGTAGCTGGGACAGTCTCCGAAAAACTGTTTTTT.

In its sample, this clone ranks as medium-sized. This specimen includes other DNA sequences encoding the same CDR3. The V gene is TRBV5-1, the J gene TRBJ2-1, with 9 bases lining up with TRBD2. The length of the CDR3 is 15 residues. V lost 4 bases, J lost 4 bases, and 6 bases stayed unmatched. The germline V gene encodes CDR1 SGHRS and CDR2 YFSETQ. CDR3 nucleotide sequence: TGCGCCAGCAGCCCTAGCGGGAACACTTACAATGAGCAGTTCTTC. Translated: CASSPSGNTYNEQFF.

This clone was seen many times. This chain joins TRBV7-6 and TRBJ2-3; TRBD2 aligns across 14 bases. Germline lookup yields CDR1 SGHVS and CDR2 FNYEAQ. V was clipped by 3 bases and J by 4 bases; unmatched bases: 3. The CDR3 is made up of 16 amino acids. CDR3 DNA: TGTGCCAGCAGCTTGACTAGCGGGAGGGCAGCAGATACGCAGTATTTT. This encodes CASSLTSGRAADTQYF.

The table lists this clone with many counts. The gene calls are TRBV12-5 and TRBJ1-2; D not certain. V gave up 5 bases and J gave up 8 bases, with 18 bases separating them. This CDR3 contains 14 residues. Per germline, CDR1 LGHNT and CDR2 FRNRAP. In DNA form, the CDR3 reads TGTGCTAGTGGTACCGAGGGCCGGGTTCAAGGCTACACCTTC. This gives the protein CASGTEGRVQGYTF.